The subject of this entry is one T cell receptor beta chain. Antigen unknown. The data were obtained in a study of blood T cells in healthy people across ages. General observations from the study: In older individuals, TCR beta diversity per million T cells was lower, falling roughly linearly with age. Estimates of diversity drawn from one million T cells were considered underestimates. Leaving the PBMCs unsorted stopped any conclusive comparison of naive versus antigen-experienced cells. A strong correlation was seen between TCR beta diversity and naive T cell percentage.

Alongside a J-beta primer mix, a sample-barcoded 5' primer served in a second PCR lasting about 7 to 12 cycles. From the 5' RACE reads, TCRdb called clonotypes with MiXCR, one entry per CDR3 protein. The data hold about 670,000 distinct CDR3 sequences, with roughly half observed a single time. The length of the CDR3 is 14 residues. Per the germline V gene, CDR1 is LNHNV and CDR2 is YYDKDF (reference sequence). The V end was cut by 6 bases, the J end by 6 bases, with 15 bases between. The chain has TRBV15 and TRBJ1-5, with D uncertain. The source material was blood. This clonotype originated in a woman of 80 years or more in good health. The CDR3 DNA reads as TGTGCCACCAGTCTCACCGGGGTTAGTCAGCCCCAGCATTTT. It translates to CATSLTGVSQPQHF.